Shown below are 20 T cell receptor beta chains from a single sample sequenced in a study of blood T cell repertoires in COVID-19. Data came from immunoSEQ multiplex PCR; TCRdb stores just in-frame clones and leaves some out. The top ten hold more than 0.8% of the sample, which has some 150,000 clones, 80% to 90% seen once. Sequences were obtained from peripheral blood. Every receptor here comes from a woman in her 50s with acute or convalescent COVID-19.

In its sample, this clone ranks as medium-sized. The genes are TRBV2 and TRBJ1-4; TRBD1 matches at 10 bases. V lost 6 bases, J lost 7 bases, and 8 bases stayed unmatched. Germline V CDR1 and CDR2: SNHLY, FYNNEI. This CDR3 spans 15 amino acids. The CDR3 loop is CASRRDRGPREKLFF. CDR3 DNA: TGTGCCAGCAGAAGGGACAGGGGCCCTCGTGAAAAACTGTTTTTT.

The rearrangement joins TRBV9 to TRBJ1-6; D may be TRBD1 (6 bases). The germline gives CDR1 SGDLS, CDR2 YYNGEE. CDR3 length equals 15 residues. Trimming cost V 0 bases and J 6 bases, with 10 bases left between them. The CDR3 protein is CASSVESRGNSPLHF. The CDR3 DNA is TGTGCCAGCAGCGTAGAGAGCAGGGGTAATTCACCCCTCCACTTT.

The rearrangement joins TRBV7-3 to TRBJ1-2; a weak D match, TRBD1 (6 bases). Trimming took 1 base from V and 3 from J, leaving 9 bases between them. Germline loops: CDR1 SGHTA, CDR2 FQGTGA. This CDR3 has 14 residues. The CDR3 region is CASSLRAGDYGYTF. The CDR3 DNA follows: TGTGCCAGCAGCTTAAGGGCAGGGGACTATGGCTACACCTTC. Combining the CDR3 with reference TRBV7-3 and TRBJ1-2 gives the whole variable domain GAGVSQTPSNKVTEKGKYVELRCDPISGHTALYWYRQSLGQGPEFLIYFQGTGAADDSGLPNDRFFAVRPEGSVSTLKIQRTERGDSAVYLCASSLRAGDYGYTFGSGTRLTVV.

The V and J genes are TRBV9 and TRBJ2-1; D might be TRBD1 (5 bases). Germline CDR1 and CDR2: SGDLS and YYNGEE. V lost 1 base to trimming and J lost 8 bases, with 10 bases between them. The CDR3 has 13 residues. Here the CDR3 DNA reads TGTGCCAGCAGCGTATCAGGGTCCCATGAGCAGTTCTTC. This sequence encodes CASSVSGSHEQFF.

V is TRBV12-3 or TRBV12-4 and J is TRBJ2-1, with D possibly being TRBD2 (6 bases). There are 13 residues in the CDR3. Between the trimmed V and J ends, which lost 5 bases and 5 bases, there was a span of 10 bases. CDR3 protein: CASSAGLNNEQFF. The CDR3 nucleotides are TGTGCCAGCAGTGCGGGACTCAACAATGAGCAGTTCTTC.

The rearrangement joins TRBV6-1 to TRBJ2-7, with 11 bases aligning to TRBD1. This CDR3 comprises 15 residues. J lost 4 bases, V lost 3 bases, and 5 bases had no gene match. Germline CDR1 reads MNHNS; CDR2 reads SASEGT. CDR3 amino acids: CASSDRTGGRYEQYF. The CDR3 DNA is TGTGCCAGCAGTGACCGGACAGGGGGCAGGTACGAGCAGTACTTC.

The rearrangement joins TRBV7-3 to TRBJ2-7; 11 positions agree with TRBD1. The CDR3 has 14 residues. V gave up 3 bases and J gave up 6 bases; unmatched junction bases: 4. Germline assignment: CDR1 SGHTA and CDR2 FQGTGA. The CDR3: CASSFAGQGGEQYF. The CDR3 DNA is TGTGCCAGCAGCTTTGCGGGACAGGGGGGCGAGCAGTACTTC.

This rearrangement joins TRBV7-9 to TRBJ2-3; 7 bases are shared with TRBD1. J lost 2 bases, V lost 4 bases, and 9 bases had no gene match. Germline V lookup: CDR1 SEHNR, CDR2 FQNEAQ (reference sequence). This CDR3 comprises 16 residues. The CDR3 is CASSSYRGPATDTQYF. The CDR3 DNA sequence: TGTGCCAGCAGCTCATACAGGGGTCCCGCCACAGATACGCAGTATTTT.

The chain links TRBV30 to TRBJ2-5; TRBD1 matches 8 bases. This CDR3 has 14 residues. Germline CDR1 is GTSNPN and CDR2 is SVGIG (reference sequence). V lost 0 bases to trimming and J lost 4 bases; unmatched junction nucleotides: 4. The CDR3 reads CAWSVGQGAETQYF. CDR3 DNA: TGTGCCTGGAGTGTGGGGCAGGGGGCAGAGACCCAGTACTTC.

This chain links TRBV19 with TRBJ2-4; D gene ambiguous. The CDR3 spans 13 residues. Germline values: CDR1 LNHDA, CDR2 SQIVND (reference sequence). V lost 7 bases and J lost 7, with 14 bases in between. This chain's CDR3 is CASKAFGLNIQYF. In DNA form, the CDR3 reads TGTGCCAGTAAAGCTTTCGGGTTGAACATTCAGTACTTC.

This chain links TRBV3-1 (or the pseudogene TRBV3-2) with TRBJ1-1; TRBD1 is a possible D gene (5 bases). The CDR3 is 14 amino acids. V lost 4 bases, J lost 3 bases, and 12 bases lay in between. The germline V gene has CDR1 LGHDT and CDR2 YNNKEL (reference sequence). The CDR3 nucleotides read TGTGCCAGCAGCCTGGGGCCGGCGGACACTGAAGCTTTCTTT. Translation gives CASSLGPADTEAFF.

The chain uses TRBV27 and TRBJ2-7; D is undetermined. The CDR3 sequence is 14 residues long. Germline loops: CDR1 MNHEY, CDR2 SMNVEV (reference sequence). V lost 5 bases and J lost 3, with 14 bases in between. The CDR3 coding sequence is TGTGCCAGCAGTCCCCTTCCCCAGATCTACGAGCAGTACTTC. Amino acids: CASSPLPQIYEQYF.

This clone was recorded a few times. DNA of the CDR3: TGTGCCAGCTCACCGGACACATACTATGGCTACACCTTC. As protein: CASSPDTYYGYTF. The rearrangement links TRBV18 to TRBJ1-2; tentative D call: TRBD1 (5 bases). V was clipped by 3 bases and J by 3 bases, with 8 bases between them. The CDR3 length is 13 residues. Germline CDR1 reads KGHSH; CDR2 reads LQKENI.

The CDR3 DNA sequence: TGTGCCAGCAGTCTACTAGCGGGGGGAATGTACGAGCAGTACTTC. Protein product: CASSLLAGGMYEQYF. This chain links TRBV5-4 with TRBJ2-7; 12 nucleotides line up with TRBD2. The CDR3 sequence is 15 residues long. The ends lost 5 bases at V and 4 bases at J; junction bases unmatched: 7. CDR1 and CDR2 from the germline V gene are SGHNT and YYREEE (reference sequence).

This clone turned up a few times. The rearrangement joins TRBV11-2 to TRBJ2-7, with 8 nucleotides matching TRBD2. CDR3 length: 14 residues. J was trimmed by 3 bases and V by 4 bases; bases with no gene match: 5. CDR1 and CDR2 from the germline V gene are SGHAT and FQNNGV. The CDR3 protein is CASSSGLVYYEQYF. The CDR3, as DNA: TGTGCCAGCAGCTCGGGACTAGTGTACTACGAGCAGTACTTC.

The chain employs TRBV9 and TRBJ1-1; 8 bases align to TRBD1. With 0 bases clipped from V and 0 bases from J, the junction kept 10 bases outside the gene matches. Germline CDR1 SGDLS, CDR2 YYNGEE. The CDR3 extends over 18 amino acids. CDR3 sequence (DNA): TGTGCCAGCAGCGTAGGTCTGGGGACAGGCGTATTGAACACTGAAGCTTTCTTT. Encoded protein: CASSVGLGTGVLNTEAFF.

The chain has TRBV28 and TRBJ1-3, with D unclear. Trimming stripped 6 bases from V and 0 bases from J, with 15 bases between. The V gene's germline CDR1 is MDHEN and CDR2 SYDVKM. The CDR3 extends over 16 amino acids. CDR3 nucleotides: TGTGCCAGCAGGACGGCGGGGTCCGACTCTGGAAACACCATATATTTT. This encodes CASRTAGSDSGNTIYF.

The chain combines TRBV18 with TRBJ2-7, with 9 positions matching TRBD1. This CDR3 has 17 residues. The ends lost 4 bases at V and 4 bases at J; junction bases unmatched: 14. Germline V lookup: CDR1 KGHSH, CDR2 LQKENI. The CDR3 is CASSRASAQGARYEQYF. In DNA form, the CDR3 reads TGTGCCAGCTCACGCGCGTCAGCACAGGGGGCGCGATACGAGCAGTACTTC.

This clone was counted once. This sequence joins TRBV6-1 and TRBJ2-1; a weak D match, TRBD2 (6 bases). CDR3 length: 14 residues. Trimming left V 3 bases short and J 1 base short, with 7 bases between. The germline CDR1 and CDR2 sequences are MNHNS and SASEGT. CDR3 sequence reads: CASSDRESYNEQFF. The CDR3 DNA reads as TGTGCCAGCAGTGACCGGGAGTCCTACAATGAGCAGTTCTTC.

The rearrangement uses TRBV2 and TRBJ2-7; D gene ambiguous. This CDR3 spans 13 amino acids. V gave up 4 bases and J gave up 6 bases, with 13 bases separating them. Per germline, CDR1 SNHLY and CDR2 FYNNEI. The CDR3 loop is CASSGGPFSEQYF. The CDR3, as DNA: TGTGCCAGCAGTGGTGGGCCGTTTTCCGAGCAGTACTTC. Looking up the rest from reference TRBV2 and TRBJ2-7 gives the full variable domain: EPEVTQTPSHQVTQMGQEVILRCVPISNHLYFYWYRQILGQKVEFLVSFYNNEISEKSEIFDDQFSVERPDGSNFTLKIRSTKLEDSAMYFCASSGGPFSEQYFGPGTRLTVT.